The 20 T cell receptor beta chains presented below share a single source sample, sequenced in a study of regulatory T cells in long-lasting Graves disease (dated by TCRdb to about 2021). Libraries were prepared through multiplex PCR. Sequencing used an Illumina HiSeq 4000. CDR3 regions were amplified by Arm-PCR with iRepertoire HTBI primers to construct TCR beta libraries. The raw public data were reprocessed by TCRdb itself: fastp quality trimming at Q25, MiXCR clonotype calling, in-frame beta chains only. Identical CDR3 proteins give one entry, which carries the most common genes and DNA. The table for this sample lists about 220,000 distinct CDR3 sequences; roughly 20% of them were counted only once. The ten largest make up 10% to 15% of the sample. This specimen's time point label, interpreted: newly diagnosed GD, antithyroid drugs for less than 3 months. For both TCR sequencing and RNA sequencing, RNA was extracted from PBMCs using TRIzol.

In addition, the sample was reused for a study of T cells in Graves' hyperthyroidism and ophthalmopathy.

The material sequenced was peripheral blood mononuclear cells (PBMCs), taken at new diagnosis, from a patient treated with antithyroid drugs. These receptors were obtained from a woman in her twenties or thirties with Graves disease. Donor details come from another sample of the same person, matched by shared clones.

This clonotype was picked up many times. The chain employs TRBV30 and TRBJ1-6; TRBD1 might be the D (5 bases). This CDR3 region has 15 residues. Germline CDR1 GTSNPN, CDR2 SVGIG (reference sequence). V dropped 0 bases and J dropped 12 bases, with 18 bases sitting between them. The CDR3 DNA reads as TGTGCCTGGAGTGTAGGCACAGCGGGGGGGGAACCCCTCCACTTT. Residues: CAWSVGTAGGEPLHF.

CDR3 sequence (DNA): TGTGCCAGCAGCTCAAGCACCAGGACGGGGTCCTACGAGCAGTACTTC. Amino acids: CASSSSTRTGSYEQYF. V and J are TRBV6-2 or TRBV6-3 and TRBJ2-7; D might be TRBD2 (5 bases). Germline assignment: CDR1 MNHEY and CDR2 SVGEGT. The CDR3 has 16 amino acids. Trimming shortened V by 6 bases and J by 1 base, and 19 bases separated the two germline ends.

In this sample, this clonotype turned up many times. This sequence joins TRBV20-1 and TRBJ2-2, with 7 bases fitting TRBD1. The CDR3 length is 14 residues. Per the germline V gene, CDR1 is DFQATT and CDR2 is SNEGSKA (reference sequence). J gave up 5 bases and V 0 bases, and 3 bases lay outside the gene matches. The CDR3 DNA sequence: TGCAGTGCTAGAGAACAGGGGCGGACCGGGGAGCTGTTTTTT. Protein sequence: CSAREQGRTGELFF.

The chain carries TRBV18 and TRBJ2-1; TRBD1 agrees at 8 bases. With the DNA end fitting TRBJ2-5 better, the J assignment may be wrong. Germline CDR1 KGHSH, CDR2 LQKENI. This CDR3 region has 13 residues. The CDR3 is CASSPRQGETQYF. The DNA for the CDR3 is TGTGCCAGCTCACCGAGACAGGGGGAGACCCAGTACTTC.

This clonotype appeared many times. The V gene is TRBV2, the J gene TRBJ2-2, with 13 bases lining up with TRBD2. V shed 7 bases and J 4 bases; nucleotides not matched to a gene: 3. This CDR3 is built from 15 residues. The germline V gene encodes CDR1 SNHLY and CDR2 FYNNEI. The CDR3 DNA is TGTGCCAGCAAAGGACTAGCGGGAGCCACCGGGGAGCTGTTTTTT. Amino acid sequence: CASKGLAGATGELFF.

On this clonotype itself: Possible read error: a much larger clone is one base away. The chain has TRBV20-1 and TRBJ1-3; D gene ambiguous. Germline CDR1 reads DFQATT; CDR2 reads SNEGSKA (reference sequence). Between the trimmed V and J ends, which lost 5 bases and 0 bases, there was a span of 5 bases. The CDR3 is 12 residues long. The CDR3 protein is CSADRSGNTIYF. CDR3 DNA: TGCAGTGCTGATCGCTCTGGAAACACCATATATTTT.

This clonotype was seen ten or more times. V gene TRBV20-1 combines with J gene TRBJ2-5, with TRBD2 identical over 7 bases. CDR3 length: 12 amino acids. With V trimmed by 2 bases and J by 4 bases, 1 base remained unmatched. From germline, CDR1 is DFQATT and CDR2 SNEGSKA (reference sequence). In nucleotides, the CDR3 is TGCAGTGCTAGAACTAGCGCAGAGACCCAGTACTTC. It codes for CSARTSAETQYF.

This clonotype was picked up many times. J is TRBJ1-4 and V is TRBV6-5; TRBD1 aligns across 8 bases. This CDR3 is 15 amino acids long. CDR1 MNHEY and CDR2 SVGAGI come from the germline V gene. The J segment lost 5 bases and the V segment lost 4 bases, leaving 6 bases of the junction unmatched. The CDR3 region has the DNA TGTGCCAGCAGTTCCCAGACAGGGGTCAATGAAAAACTGTTTTTT. Translation gives CASSSQTGVNEKLFF.

This clonotype turned up a few times. V is TRBV5-1 and J is TRBJ2-3, with D possibly TRBD1 on 6 matching bases. Germline-derived CDR1 and CDR2 are SGHRS and YFSETQ. Trimming removed 5 bases from V and 2 bases from J, with 15 bases in between. The CDR3 has 15 residues. In nucleotides, the CDR3 is TGCGCCAGCAGACTAGGGGGTCGGGACACAGATACGCAGTATTTT. It specifies CASRLGGRDTDTQYF.

In its sample, this clonotype was seen many times. This chain connects TRBV3-1 to TRBJ1-5; D gene ambiguous. CDR1 is LGHDT, CDR2 YNNKEL, per germline (reference sequence). The ends were cut back, 1 base at V and 0 bases at J, with 10 bases in the middle. This CDR3 spans 16 amino acids. Written as DNA, the CDR3 is TGTGCCAGCAGCCAAGGAGGGCTCAATAGCAATCAGCCCCAGCATTTT. Encoded protein: CASSQGGLNSNQPQHF.

This clonotype was seen repeatedly, ten times or more. The V call is TRBV20-1, the J call TRBJ1-6, with D perhaps matching TRBD1 (6 bases). From germline, CDR1 is DFQATT and CDR2 SNEGSKA (reference sequence). This CDR3 comprises 15 residues. With 3 bases removed from V and 0 bases from J, the gap between germline ends came to 9 bases. DNA for the CDR3: TGCAGTGCTAGGGACAGAAACTCCTATAATTCACCCCTCCACTTT. It specifies CSARDRNSYNSPLHF.

This clonotype was observed many times. The CDR3 here is CASSETGSLRDRDGNMNTEAFF. The CDR3 nucleotides read TGTGCCAGCAGCGAGACCGGCTCACTAAGGGACAGGGACGGCAACATGAACACTGAAGCTTTCTTT. The genes are TRBV9 and TRBJ1-1; 9 nucleotides line up with TRBD1. Germline assignment: CDR1 SGDLS and CDR2 YYNGEE. Unmatched junction bases numbered 24, after V lost 3 bases and J lost 0 bases. The CDR3 has 22 amino acids.

This clonotype was counted ten times or more. V gene TRBV20-1 combines with J gene TRBJ2-7; 10 bases line up with TRBD2. CDR3 length equals 15 residues. CDR1 and CDR2 from the germline V gene are DFQATT and SNEGSKA (reference sequence). Trimming took 6 bases from V and 5 from J; bases not matched to a gene: 13. The CDR3 DNA reads TGCAGTGCCACTAGCGGGATTAACCCTGGGGACGAGCAGTACTTC. This codes for CSATSGINPGDEQYF.

Ten or more counts support this clonotype. J is TRBJ2-5 and V is TRBV20-1, with D possibly called TRBD1 or TRBD2 (5 bases each). The CDR3 sequence is 14 residues long. Germline V gene data show CDR1 as DFQATT and CDR2 as SNEGSKA (reference sequence). V lost 6 bases, J lost 4 bases, and 18 bases lay in between. The CDR3 is CSAHSGQRRETQYF. In DNA form, the CDR3 reads TGCAGTGCCCATTCGGGGCAACGCAGAGAGACCCAGTACTTC.

This clonotype was recorded many times. The chain has TRBV2 and TRBJ1-5; tentative D call: TRBD1 (6 bases). The CDR3 is 15 residues long. Trimming removed 7 bases from V and 0 bases from J, with 13 bases in between. Germline loops: CDR1 SNHLY, CDR2 FYNNEI. The CDR3 sequence: CASTTGHYSNQPQHF. DNA for the CDR3: TGTGCCAGCACCACGGGACATTATAGCAATCAGCCCCAGCATTTT.

This clonotype was counted between two and nine times. This rearrangement joins TRBV4-1 to TRBJ2-4; D gene ambiguous. This CDR3 region has 12 residues. Germline assignment: CDR1 MGHRA and CDR2 YSYEKL. Deletions cut 4 bases from V and 2 bases from J, with 3 bases between. The CDR3 is CASSPSKNIQYF. In DNA form, the CDR3 reads TGCGCCAGCAGCCCCTCCAAAAACATTCAGTACTTC.

This clonotype was seen repeatedly, ten times or more. V gene TRBV28 combines with J gene TRBJ2-2; 8 bases are shared with TRBD2. J gave up 6 bases and V 3 bases, and 6 bases lay outside the gene matches. This CDR3 comprises 15 residues. The germline V gene encodes CDR1 MDHEN and CDR2 SYDVKM. This CDR3 reads CASSFDVRGAGELFF. The CDR3 nucleotides are TGTGCCAGCAGTTTTGACGTGCGGGGGGCCGGGGAGCTGTTTTTT.

Many counts were recorded for this clonotype. The V and J genes are TRBV2 and TRBJ2-7, with D maybe TRBD2 (5 bases). The length of the CDR3 is 17 residues. Between the trimmed V and J ends, which lost 7 bases and 0 bases, there was a span of 22 bases. Per germline, CDR1 SNHLY and CDR2 FYNNEI. The CDR3 sequence: CASTEIGVAGSSYEQYF. The CDR3 nucleotides read TGTGCCAGCACCGAAATCGGGGTGGCGGGTTCCTCCTACGAGCAGTACTTC.

About this clonotype: This may be a read error, as it is one base from a much larger clone. This chain connects TRBV6-2 or TRBV6-3 to TRBJ2-2, with TRBD1 identical over 10 bases. The CDR3 totals 15 residues. Germline V CDR1 and CDR2: MNHEY, SVGEGT. Trimming took 6 bases from V and 7 from J; bases not matched to a gene: 8. CDR3 protein: CASSSRQGAGGELFF. DNA for the CDR3: TGTGCCAGCAGCTCCAGACAGGGGGCTGGCGGGGAGCTGTTTTTT.

CDR3 sequence reads: CASSARQGASTDTQYF. For the CDR3, the DNA is TGTGCCAGCAGCGCTCGACAGGGGGCTAGCACAGATACGCAGTATTTT. The chain couples TRBV25-1 to TRBJ2-3, with TRBD1 matching 10 bases. Looked up from germline, CDR1 is MGHDK and CDR2 is SYGVNS. This CDR3 is 16 amino acids long. V was pared by 6 bases and J by 0 bases, with 6 bases of the junction left unmatched.